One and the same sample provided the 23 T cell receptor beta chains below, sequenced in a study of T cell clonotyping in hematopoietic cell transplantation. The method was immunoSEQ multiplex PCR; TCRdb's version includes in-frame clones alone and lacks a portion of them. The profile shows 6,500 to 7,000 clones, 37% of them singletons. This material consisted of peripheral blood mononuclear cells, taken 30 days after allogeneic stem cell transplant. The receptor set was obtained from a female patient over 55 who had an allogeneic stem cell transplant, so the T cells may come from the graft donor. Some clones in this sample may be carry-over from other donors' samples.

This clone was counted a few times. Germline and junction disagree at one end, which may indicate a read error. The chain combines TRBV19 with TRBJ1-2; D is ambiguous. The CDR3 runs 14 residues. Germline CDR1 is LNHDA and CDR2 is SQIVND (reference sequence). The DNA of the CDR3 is TGTGCCAGTAGTATAGGAGGCAGTCTCTATGGCTACGCCTTC. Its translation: CASSIGGSLYGYAF.

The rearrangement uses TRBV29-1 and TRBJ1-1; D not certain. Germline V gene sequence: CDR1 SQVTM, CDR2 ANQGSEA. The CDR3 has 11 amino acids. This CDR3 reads CSFNRGTEAFF. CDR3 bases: TGCAGTTTTAACCGTGGGACTGAAGCTTTCTTT.

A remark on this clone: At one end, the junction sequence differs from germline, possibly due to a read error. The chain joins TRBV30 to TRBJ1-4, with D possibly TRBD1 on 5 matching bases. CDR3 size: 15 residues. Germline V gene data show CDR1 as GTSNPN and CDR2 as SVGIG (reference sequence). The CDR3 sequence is CAWSALRGKAEKLFF. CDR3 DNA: TGTGCCTGGAGTGCCCTTAGGGGTAAAGCTGAAAAGCTGTTTTTT.

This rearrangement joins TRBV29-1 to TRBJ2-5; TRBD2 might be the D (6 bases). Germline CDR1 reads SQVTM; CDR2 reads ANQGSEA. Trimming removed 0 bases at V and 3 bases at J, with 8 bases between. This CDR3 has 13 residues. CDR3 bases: TGCAGCGTTGAAGATAGGACTAAAGAGACCCAGTACTTC. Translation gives CSVEDRTKETQYF.

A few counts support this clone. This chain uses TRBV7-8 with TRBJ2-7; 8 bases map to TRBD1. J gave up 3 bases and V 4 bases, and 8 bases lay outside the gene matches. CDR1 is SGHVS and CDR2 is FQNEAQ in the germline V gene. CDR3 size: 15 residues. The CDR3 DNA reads TGTGCCAGCAGCTCCGGACAGGGTCGGGTCTACGAGCAGTACTTC. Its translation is CASSSGQGRVYEQYF.

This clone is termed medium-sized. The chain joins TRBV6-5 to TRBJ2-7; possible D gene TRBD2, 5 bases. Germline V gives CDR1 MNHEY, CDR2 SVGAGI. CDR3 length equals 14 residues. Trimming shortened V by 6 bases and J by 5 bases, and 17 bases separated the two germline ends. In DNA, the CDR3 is TGTGCCAGCAGCTTAAGACCTAGCTTTAACGAGCAGTACTTC. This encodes CASSLRPSFNEQYF.

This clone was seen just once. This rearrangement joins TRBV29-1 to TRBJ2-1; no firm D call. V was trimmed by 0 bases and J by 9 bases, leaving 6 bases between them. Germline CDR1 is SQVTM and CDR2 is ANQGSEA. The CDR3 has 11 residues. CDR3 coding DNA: TGCAGCGTTGAAGAGGCGATTGAGCAGTTCTTC. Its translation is CSVEEAIEQFF.

The CDR3, as DNA: TGCAGCGTTGGCCTGGCGGGACTCCAAGAGACCCAGTACTTC. Translating gives CSVGLAGLQETQYF. The chain has TRBV29-1 and TRBJ2-5; D perhaps matches TRBD2 (6 bases). This CDR3 spans 14 amino acids. The germline V gene encodes CDR1 SQVTM and CDR2 ANQGSEA. The V and J ends lost 4 bases and 1 base respectively, with 13 bases between them.

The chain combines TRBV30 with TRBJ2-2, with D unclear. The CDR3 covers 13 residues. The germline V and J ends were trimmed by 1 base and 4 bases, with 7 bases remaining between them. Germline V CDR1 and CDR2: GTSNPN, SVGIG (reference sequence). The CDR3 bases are TGTGCCTGGAGTGGAGTGAGCACCGGGGAGCTGTTTTTT. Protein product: CAWSGVSTGELFF.

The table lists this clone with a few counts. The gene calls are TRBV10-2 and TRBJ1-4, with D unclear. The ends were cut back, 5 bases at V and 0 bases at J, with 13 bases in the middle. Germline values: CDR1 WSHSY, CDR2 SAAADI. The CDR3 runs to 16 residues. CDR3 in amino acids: CASSPGLKATNEKLFF. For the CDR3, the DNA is TGCGCCAGCAGTCCCGGACTGAAAGCAACTAATGAAAAACTGTTTTTT.

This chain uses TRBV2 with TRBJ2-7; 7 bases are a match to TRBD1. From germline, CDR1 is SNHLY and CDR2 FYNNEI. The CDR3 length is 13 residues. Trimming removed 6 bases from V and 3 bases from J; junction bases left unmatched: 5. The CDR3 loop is CASRLDRDYEQYF. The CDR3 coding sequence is TGTGCCAGCAGACTTGACAGGGACTACGAGCAGTACTTC.

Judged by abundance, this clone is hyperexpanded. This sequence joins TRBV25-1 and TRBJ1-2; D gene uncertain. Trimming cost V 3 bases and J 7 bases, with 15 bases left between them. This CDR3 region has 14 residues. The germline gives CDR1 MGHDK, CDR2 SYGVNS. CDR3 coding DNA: TGTGCCAGCAGTGAGCTCGGGTCGGTATTTGGCTACACCTTC. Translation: CASSELGSVFGYTF.

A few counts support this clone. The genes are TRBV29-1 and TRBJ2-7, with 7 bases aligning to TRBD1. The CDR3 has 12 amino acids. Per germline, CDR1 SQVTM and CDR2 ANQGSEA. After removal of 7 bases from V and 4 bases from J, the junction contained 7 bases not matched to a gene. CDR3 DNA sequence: TGCAGCGCAACGGGACAGACTTACGAGCAGTACTTC. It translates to CSATGQTYEQYF.

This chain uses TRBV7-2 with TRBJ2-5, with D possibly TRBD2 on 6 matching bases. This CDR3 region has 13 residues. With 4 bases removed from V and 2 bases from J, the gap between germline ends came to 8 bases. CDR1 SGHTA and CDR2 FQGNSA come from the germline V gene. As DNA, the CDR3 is TGTGCCAGCAGCTCGGGACTTCAAGAGACCCAGTACTTC. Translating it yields CASSSGLQETQYF. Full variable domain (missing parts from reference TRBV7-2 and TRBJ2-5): GAGVSQSPSNKVTEKGKDVELRCDPISGHTALYWYRQSLGQGLEFLIYFQGNSAPDKSGLPSDRFSAERTGGSVSTLTIQRTQQEDSAVYLCASSSGLQETQYFGPGTRLLVL.

The DNA of the CDR3 is TGTGCCAGCAGCGCAGGGTTCTCGGGCTACACCTTC. Translation: CASSAGFSGYTF. The V gene is TRBV5-6, the J gene TRBJ1-2; D might be TRBD1 (5 bases). The V gene's germline CDR1 is SGHDT and CDR2 YYEEEE. V lost 4 bases and J lost 8, with 12 bases in between. The CDR3 sequence is 12 residues long.

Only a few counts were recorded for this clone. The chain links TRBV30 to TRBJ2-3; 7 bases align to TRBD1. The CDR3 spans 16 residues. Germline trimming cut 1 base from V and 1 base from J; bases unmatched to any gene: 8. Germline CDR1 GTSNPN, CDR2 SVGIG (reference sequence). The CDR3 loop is CAWSAYDRVGTDTQYF. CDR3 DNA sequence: TGTGCCTGGAGTGCCTACGACAGGGTCGGCACAGATACGCAGTATTTT.

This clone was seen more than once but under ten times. This chain's CDR3 is CASSLAVGGGGNTGELFF. CDR3 nucleotide sequence: TGTGCCAGCAGCTTAGCGGTTGGCGGGGGGGGGAACACCGGGGAGCTGTTTTTT. This chain uses TRBV7-6 with TRBJ2-2; 9 bases fit TRBD2. CDR1 and CDR2 (germline): SGHVS, FNYEAQ. V trimming: 0 bases; J trimming: 1 base; junction bases outside the gene matches: 6. This CDR3 comprises 18 residues. Supplemented by reference TRBV7-6 and TRBJ2-2, the full variable domain reads GAGVSQSPRYKVTKRGQDVALRCDPISGHVSLYWYRQALGQGPEFLTYFNYEAQQDKSGLPNDRFSAERPEGSISTLTIQRTEQRDSAMYRCASSLAVGGGGNTGELFFGEGSRLTVL.

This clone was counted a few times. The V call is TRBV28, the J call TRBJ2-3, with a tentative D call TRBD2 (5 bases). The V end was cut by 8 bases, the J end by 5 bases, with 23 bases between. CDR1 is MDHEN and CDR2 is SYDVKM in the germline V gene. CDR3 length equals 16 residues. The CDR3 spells CASPPSGSAYEDTQYF. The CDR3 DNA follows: TGTGCCAGCCCACCCAGCGGATCCGCATATGAAGATACGCAGTATTTT.

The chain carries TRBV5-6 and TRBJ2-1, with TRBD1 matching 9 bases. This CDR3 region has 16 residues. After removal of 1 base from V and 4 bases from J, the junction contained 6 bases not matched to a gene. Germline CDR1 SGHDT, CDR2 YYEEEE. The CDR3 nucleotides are TGTGCCAGCAGCTTGTCACAGGGGGCATTTTACAATGAGCAGTTCTTC. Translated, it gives CASSLSQGAFYNEQFF. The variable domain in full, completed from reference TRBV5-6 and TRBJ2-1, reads DAGVTQSPTHLIKTRGQQVTLRCSPKSGHDTVSWYQQALGQGPQFIFQYYEEEERQRGNFPDRFSGHQFPNYSSELNVNALLLGDSALYLCASSLSQGAFYNEQFFGPGTRLTVL.

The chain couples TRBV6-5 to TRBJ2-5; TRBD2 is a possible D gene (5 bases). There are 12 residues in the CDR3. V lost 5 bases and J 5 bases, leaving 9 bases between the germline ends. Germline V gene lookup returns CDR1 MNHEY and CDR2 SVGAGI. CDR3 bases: TGTGCCAGCAGTCGCGGGTGGGAGACCCAGTACTTC. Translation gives CASSRGWETQYF.

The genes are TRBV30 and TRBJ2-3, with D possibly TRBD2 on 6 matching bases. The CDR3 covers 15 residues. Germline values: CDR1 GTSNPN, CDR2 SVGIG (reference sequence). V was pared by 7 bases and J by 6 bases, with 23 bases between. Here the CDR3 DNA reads TGTGCCTCGCGCTCAACCGGGACTTATATTGATACGCAGTATTTT. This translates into CASRSTGTYIDTQYF.

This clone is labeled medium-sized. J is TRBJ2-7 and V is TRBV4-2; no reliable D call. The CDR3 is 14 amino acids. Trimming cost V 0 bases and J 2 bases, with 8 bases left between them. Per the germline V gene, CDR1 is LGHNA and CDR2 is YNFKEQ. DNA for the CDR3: TGTGCCAGCAGCCAAGAGTACGGGCCCTACGAGCAGTACTTC. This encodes CASSQEYGPYEQYF.

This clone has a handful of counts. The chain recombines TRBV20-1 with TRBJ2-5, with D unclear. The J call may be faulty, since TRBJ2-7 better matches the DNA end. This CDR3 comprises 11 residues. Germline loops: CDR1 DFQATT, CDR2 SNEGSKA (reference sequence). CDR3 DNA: TGCAGTGCGGAACTTTCCCTCGAGCAGTACTTC. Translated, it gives CSAELSLEQYF.